One T cell receptor (beta chain) is described in this entry. The antigen is unknown. The data belong to a study of vaccination effects on CD4 cells after COVID-19. This CDR3 is built from 15 residues. The germline V gene has CDR1 LNHDA and CDR2 SQIVND (reference sequence). The V end was cut by 3 bases, the J end by 4 bases, with 15 bases between. The table came from immunoSEQ multiplex PCR; TCRdb's copy has only in-frame clones and leaves some out. The sample consists of about 22,000 clones, around four fifths of them appearing once. Antigen-specific CD4+ T cells were expanded (with viral peptide pools) by the ViraFEST assay ahead of sequencing. Culture lasted roughly 9 days before CD4+ T cell isolation. BNT162b2 vaccine or mRNA-1273 vaccine was given to participants in two doses. Half-medium changes using IL-2 medium occurred on days 3 and 7. General study findings and limits: Sampling in the study covered few convalescent patients and included no early post-infection timepoints. Marked clonal contraction was seen in infection- and vaccine-induced clones late after vaccination. Common cold coronaviruses were cross-recognized by only 1 of 255 vaccine-induced clones in healthy vaccinees.

The V call is TRBV19, the J call TRBJ1-2; D ambiguous. This sequence originates from a human donor who received a COVID-19 vaccine. Sequencing used CD4+ T cells from PBMCs cultured with HCoV-NL63 spike peptides, obtained after COVID-19 vaccination. As DNA, the CDR3 is TGTGCCAGTAGTATTGAAGGCAGGCTTAGCTATGGCTACACCTTC. It encodes CASSIEGRLSYGYTF.